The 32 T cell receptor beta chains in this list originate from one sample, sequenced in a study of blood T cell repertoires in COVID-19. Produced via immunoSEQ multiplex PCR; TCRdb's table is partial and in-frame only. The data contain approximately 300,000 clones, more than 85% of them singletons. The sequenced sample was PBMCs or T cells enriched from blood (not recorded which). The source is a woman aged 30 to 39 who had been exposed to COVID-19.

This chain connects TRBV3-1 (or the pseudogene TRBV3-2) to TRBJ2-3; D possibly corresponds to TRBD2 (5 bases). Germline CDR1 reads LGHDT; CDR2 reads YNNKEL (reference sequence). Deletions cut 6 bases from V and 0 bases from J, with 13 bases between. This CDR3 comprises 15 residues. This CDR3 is CASSPDLTSTDTQYF. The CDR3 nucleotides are TGTGCCAGCAGTCCGGACTTGACTAGCACAGATACGCAGTATTTT.

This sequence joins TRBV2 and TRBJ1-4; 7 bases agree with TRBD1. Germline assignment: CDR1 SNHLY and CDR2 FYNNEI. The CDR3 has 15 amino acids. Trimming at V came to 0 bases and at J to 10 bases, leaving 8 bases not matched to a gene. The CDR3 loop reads CASSEADRDSVKLFF. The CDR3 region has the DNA TGTGCCAGCAGTGAAGCGGACCGGGACAGCGTAAAACTGTTTTTT.

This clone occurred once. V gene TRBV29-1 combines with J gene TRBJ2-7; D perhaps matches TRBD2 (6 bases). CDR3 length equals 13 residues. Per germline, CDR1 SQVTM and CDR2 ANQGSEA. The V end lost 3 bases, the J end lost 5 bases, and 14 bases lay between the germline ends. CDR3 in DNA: TGCAGCGTTGATCTGGCGGGCGGGAACGAGCAGTACTTC. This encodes CSVDLAGGNEQYF.

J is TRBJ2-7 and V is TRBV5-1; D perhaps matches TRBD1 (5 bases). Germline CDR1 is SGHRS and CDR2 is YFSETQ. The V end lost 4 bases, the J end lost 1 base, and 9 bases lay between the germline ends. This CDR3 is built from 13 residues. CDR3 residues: CASSKTASYEQYF. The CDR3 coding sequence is TGCGCCAGCAGCAAGACAGCTTCCTACGAGCAGTACTTC.

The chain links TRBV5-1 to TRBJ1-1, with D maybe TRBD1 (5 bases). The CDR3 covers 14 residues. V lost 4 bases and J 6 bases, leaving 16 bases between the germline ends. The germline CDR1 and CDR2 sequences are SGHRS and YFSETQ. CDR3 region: CASSPLGGKAEAFF. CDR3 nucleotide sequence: TGCGCCAGCAGCCCTCTGGGGGGGAAGGCTGAAGCTTTCTTT.

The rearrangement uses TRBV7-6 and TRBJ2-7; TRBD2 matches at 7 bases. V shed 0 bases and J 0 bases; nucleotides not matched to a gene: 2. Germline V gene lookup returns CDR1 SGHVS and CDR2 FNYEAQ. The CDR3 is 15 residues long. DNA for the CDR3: TGTGCCAGCAGCTTAGCTGGGGGGGTCTCCTACGAGCAGTACTTC. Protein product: CASSLAGGVSYEQYF.

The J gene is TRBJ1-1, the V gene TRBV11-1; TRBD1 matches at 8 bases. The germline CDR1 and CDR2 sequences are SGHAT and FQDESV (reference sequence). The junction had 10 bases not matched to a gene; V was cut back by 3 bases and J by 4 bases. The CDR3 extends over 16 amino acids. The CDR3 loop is CASSFRSGGYGTEAFF. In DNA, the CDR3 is TGTGCCAGCAGCTTTAGGTCAGGGGGCTATGGCACTGAAGCTTTCTTT. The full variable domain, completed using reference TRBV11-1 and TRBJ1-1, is EAEVAQSPRYKITEKSQAVAFWCDPISGHATLYWYRQILGQGPELLVQFQDESVVDDSQLPKDRFSAERLKGVDSTLKIQPAELGDSAMYLCASSFRSGGYGTEAFFGQGTRLTVV.

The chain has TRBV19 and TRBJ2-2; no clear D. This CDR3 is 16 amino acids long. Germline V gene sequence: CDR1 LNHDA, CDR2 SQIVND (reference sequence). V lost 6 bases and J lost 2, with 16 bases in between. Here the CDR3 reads CASSLLLAANTGELFF. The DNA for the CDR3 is TGTGCCAGTAGCCTCCTCCTGGCGGCTAACACCGGGGAGCTGTTTTTT. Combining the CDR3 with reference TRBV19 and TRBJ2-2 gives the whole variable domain DGGITQSPKYLFRKEGQNVTLSCEQNLNHDAMYWYRQDPGQGLRLIYYSQIVNDFQKGDIAEGYSVSREKKESFPLTVTSAQKNPTAFYLCASSLLLAANTGELFFGEGSRLTVL.

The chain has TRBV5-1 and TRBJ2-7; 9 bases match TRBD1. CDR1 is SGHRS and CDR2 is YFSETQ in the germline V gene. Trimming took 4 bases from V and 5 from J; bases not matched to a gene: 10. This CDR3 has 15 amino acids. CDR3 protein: CASSADGDRVHEQYF. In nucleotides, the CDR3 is TGCGCCAGCAGCGCTGACGGGGACAGGGTGCACGAGCAGTACTTC.

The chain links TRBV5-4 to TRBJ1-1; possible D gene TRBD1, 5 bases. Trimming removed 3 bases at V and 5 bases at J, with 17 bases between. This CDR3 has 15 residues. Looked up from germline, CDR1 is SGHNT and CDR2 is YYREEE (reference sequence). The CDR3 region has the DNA TGTGCCAGCAGCTCGACCGGCGGGGGGGGAACTGAAGCTTTCTTT. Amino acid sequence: CASSSTGGGGTEAFF.

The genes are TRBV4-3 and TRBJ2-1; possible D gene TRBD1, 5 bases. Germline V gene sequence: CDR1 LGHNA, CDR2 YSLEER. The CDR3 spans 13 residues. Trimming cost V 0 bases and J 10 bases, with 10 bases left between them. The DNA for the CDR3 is TGCGCCAGCAGCCAAGATCAAAGGACAGAGCAGTTCTTC. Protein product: CASSQDQRTEQFF.

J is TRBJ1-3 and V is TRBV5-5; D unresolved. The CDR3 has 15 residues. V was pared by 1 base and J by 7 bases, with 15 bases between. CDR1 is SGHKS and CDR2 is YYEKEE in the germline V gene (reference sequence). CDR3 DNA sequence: TGTGCCAGCAGCTTGTACGGGTTAGACGGCAACACCATATATTTT. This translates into CASSLYGLDGNTIYF.

CDR3 sequence (DNA): TGTGCCAGCAGCCCCCCGGGGGCTGGAAACACCATATATTTT. This encodes CASSPPGAGNTIYF. V and J are TRBV2 and TRBJ1-3, with D possibly being TRBD1 (5 bases). Looked up from germline, CDR1 is SNHLY and CDR2 is FYNNEI. V was shortened by 6 bases and J by 2 bases, with 11 bases between the two germline ends. The CDR3 runs to 14 residues.

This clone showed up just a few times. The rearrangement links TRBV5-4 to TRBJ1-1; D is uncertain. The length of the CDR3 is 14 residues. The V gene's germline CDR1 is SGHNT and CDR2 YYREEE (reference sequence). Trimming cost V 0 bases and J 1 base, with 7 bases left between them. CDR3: CASSLVGENTEAFF. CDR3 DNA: TGTGCCAGCAGCTTGGTGGGCGAGAACACTGAAGCTTTCTTT.

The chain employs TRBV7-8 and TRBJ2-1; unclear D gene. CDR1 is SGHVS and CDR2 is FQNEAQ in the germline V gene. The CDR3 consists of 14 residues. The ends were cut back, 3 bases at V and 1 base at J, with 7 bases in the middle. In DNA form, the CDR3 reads TGTGCCAGCAGCTTGCAGTTATCCTACAATGAGCAGTTCTTC. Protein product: CASSLQLSYNEQFF.

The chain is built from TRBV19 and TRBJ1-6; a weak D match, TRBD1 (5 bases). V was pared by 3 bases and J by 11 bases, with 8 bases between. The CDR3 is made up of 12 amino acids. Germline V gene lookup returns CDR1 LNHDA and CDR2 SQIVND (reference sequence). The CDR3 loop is CASSIGHPPLHF. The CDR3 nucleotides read TGTGCCAGTAGTATTGGACATCCACCCCTCCACTTT.

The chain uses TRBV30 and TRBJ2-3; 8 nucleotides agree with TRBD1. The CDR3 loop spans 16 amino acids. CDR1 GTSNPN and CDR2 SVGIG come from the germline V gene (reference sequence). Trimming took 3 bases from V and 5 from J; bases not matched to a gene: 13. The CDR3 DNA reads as TGTGCCTGGAGCCCCGCCGGGACAGGTTCCGGAGATACGCAGTATTTT. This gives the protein CAWSPAGTGSGDTQYF.

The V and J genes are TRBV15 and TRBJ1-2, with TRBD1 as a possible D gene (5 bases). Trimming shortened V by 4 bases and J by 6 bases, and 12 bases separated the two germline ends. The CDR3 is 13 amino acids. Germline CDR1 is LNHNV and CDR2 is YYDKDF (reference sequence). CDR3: CATSIIREDGYTF. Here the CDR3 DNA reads TGTGCCACCAGCATAATCAGGGAAGATGGCTACACCTTC.

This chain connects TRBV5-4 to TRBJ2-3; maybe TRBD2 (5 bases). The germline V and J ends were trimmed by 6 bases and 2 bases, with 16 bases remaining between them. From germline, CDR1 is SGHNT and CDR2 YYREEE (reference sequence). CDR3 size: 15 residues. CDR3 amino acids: CASIVRGGLTDTQYF. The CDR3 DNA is TGTGCCAGCATCGTCCGGGGTGGCCTCACAGATACGCAGTATTTT. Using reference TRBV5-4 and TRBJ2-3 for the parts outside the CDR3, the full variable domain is ETGVTQSPTHLIKTRGQQVTLRCSSQSGHNTVSWYQQALGQGPQFIFQYYREEENGRGNFPPRFSGLQFPNYSSELNVNALELDDSALYLCASIVRGGLTDTQYFGPGTRLTVL.

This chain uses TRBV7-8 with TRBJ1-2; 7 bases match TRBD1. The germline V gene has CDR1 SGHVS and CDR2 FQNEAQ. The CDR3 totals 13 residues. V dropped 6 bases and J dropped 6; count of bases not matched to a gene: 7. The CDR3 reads CASRRDREHGYTF. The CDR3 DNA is TGTGCCAGCAGACGAGACAGGGAGCATGGCTACACCTTC.

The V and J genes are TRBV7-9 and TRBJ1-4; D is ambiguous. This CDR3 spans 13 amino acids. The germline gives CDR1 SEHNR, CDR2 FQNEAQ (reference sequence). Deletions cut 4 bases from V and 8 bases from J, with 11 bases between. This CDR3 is CASSSDWEEKLFF. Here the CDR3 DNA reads TGTGCCAGCAGCTCCGATTGGGAGGAAAAACTGTTTTTT.

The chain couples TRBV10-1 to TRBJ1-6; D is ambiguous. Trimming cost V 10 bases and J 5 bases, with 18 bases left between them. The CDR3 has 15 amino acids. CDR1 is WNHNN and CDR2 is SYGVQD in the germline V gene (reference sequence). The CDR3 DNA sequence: TGCGCCACCTCCCTCAGGCAGCCGCATAATTCACCCCTCCACTTT. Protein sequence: CATSLRQPHNSPLHF.

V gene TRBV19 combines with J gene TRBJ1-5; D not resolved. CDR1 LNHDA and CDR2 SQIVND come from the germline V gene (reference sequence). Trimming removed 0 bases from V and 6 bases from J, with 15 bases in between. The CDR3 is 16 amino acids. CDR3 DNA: TGTGCCAGTAGTATAGAAGAGGGCGCATGGGGTCAGCCCCAGCATTTT. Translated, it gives CASSIEEGAWGQPQHF.

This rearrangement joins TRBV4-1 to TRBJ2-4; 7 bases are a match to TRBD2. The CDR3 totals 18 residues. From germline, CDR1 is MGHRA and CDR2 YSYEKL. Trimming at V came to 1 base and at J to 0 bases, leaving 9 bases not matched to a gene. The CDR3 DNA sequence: TGCGCCAGCAGCCAAGGTTCTCAGCGGGGCCTAGCCAAAAACATTCAGTACTTC. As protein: CASSQGSQRGLAKNIQYF.

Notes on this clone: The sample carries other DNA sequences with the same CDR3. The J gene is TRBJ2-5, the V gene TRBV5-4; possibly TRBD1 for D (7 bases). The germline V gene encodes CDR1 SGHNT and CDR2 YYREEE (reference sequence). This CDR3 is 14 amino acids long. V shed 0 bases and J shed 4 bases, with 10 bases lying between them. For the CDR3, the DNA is TGTGCCAGCAGCTTGGGACAGGGAGGAGAGACCCAGTACTTC. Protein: CASSLGQGGETQYF.

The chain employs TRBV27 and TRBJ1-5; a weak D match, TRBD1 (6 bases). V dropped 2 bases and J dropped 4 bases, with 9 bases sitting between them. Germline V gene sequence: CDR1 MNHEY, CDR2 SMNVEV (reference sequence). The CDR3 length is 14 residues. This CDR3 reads CASSLAGVNQPQHF. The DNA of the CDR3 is TGTGCCAGCAGTTTAGCAGGGGTAAATCAGCCCCAGCATTTT.

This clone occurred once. The CDR3 sequence: CASSYRAGARSQYF. The DNA of the CDR3 is TGTGCCAGCAGTTATCGCGCGGGGGCTCGTAGTCAGTACTTC. The rearrangement links TRBV6-5 to TRBJ2-5, with D perhaps TRBD2 (7 bases). The CDR3 is 14 residues long. Trimming took off 3 bases at V and 11 bases at J, with 19 bases between the two ends. CDR1 is MNHEY, CDR2 SVGAGI, per germline.

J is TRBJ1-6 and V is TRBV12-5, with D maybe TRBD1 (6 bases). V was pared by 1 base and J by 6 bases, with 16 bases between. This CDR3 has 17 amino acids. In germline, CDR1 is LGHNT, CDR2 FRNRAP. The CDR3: CASGLARGDLSNSPLHF. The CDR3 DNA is TGTGCTAGTGGTTTGGCCAGGGGTGACCTTAGTAATTCACCCCTCCACTTT.

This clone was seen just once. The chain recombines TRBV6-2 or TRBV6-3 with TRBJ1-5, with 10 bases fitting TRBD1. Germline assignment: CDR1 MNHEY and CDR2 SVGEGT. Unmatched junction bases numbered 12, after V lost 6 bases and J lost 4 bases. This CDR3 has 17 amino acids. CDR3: CASSPRAGTGVNQPQHF. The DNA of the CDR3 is TGTGCCAGCAGCCCTCGAGCCGGGACAGGGGTAAATCAGCCCCAGCATTTT.

The CDR3 DNA reads TGTGCCAGCAGCTTAGTGAGGTGGGACAGGACAGGTGTGGAGGAAAAACTGTTTTTT. Protein product: CASSLVRWDRTGVEEKLFF. V and J are TRBV7-8 and TRBJ1-4, with 8 bases aligning to TRBD1. After removal of 1 base from V and 8 bases from J, the junction contained 18 bases not matched to a gene. This CDR3 spans 19 amino acids. Germline V gene data show CDR1 as SGHVS and CDR2 as FQNEAQ. The whole variable domain, remainder taken from reference TRBV7-8 and TRBJ1-4, is GAGVSQSPRYKVAKRGQDVALRCDPISGHVSLFWYQQALGQGPEFLTYFQNEAQLDKSGLPSDRFFAERPEGSVSTLKIQRTQQEDSAVYLCASSLVRWDRTGVEEKLFFGSGTQLSVL.

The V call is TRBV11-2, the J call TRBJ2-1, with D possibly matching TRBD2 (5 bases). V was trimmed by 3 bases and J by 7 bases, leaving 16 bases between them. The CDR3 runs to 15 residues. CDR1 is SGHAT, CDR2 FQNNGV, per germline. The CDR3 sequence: CASSFEGRGSNEQFF. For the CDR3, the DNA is TGTGCCAGCAGCTTTGAAGGACGCGGGTCGAATGAGCAGTTCTTC.

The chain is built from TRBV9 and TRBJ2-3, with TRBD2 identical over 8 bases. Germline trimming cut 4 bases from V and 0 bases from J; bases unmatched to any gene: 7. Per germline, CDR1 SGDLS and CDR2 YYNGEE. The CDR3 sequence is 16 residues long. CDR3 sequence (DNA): TGTGCCAGCAGCCCCCGGGGGGGCTCTAGCACAGATACGCAGTATTTT. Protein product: CASSPRGGSSTDTQYF.